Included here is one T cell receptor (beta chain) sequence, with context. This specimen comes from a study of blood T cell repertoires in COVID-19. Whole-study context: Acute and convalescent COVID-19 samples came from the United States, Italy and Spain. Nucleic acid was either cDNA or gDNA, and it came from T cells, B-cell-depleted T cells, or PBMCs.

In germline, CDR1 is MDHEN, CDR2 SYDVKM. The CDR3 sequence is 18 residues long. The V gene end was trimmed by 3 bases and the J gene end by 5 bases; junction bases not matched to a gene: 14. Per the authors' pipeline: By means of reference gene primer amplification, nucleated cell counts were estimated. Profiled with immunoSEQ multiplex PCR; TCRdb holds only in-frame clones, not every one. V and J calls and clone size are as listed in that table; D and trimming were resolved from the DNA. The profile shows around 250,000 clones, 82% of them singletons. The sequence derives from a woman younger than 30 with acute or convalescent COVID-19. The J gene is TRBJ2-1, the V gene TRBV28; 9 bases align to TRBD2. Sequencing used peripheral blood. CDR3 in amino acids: CASSFRVFGLAGNNEQFF. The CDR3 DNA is TGTGCCAGCAGTTTTAGGGTCTTCGGGCTAGCGGGAAACAATGAGCAGTTCTTC.